This T cell receptor beta chain was obtained from a study of blood T cell repertoires in COVID-19. The wider study: Sample material is recorded as cDNA or gDNA derived from T cells, B-cell-depleted T cells, or PBMCs.

The ends lost 6 bases at V and 7 bases at J; junction bases unmatched: 6. Germline lookup yields CDR1 MNHEY and CDR2 SVGAGI. The CDR3 is 13 amino acids. The assay was immunoSEQ multiplex PCR, and TCRdb's table has in-frame clones only and misses some. Of some 190,000 clones in the sample, 84% were seen once. This clonotype was obtained from a woman aged 65 to 85 with active or convalescent COVID-19. Material for sequencing was peripheral blood. The chain employs TRBV6-5 and TRBJ1-5; 7 bases agree with TRBD1. The CDR3 sequence: CASRTGNSQPQHF. CDR3 nucleotide sequence: TGTGCCAGCAGGACAGGGAACAGCCAGCCCCAGCATTTT.